This T cell receptor beta chain was profiled in a study of shared clonotypes between healthy human individuals. Libraries were prepared by immunoSEQ multiplex PCR; TCRdb keeps only in-frame clonotypes and omits some of them. The profile shows approximately 2,000,000 clones, 90% to 95% of them singletons. Naive CD8 isolation took CD45RO-negative cells positively selected for CCR7 and excluded terminally differentiated effector memory CD45RA+ cells. The V gene's germline CDR1 is MNHEY and CDR2 SMNVEV (reference sequence). The CDR3 has 15 amino acids. Germline trimming cut 5 bases from V and 8 bases from J; bases unmatched to any gene: 5.

Sequenced material: naive CD8+ T cells from PBMCs. The TCR comes from a man between 18 and 29 years old in good health. Some clones in this sample may be carry-over from other donors' samples. The chain employs TRBV27 and TRBJ2-1; 14 nucleotides agree with TRBD2. The CDR3, as DNA: TGTGCCAGCAGTGTAGGACTAGCGGGAGGCGATGAGCAGTTCTTC. It encodes CASSVGLAGGDEQFF.